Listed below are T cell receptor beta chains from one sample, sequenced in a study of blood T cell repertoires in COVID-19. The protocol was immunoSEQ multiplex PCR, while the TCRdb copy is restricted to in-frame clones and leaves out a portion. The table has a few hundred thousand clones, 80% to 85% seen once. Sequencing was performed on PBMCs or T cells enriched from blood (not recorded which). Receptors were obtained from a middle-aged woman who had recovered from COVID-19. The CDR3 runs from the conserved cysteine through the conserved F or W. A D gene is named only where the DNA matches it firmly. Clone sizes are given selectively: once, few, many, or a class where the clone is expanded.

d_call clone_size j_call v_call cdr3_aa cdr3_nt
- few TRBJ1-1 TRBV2 CASSRDLGAFF TGTGCCAGCAGCCGAGATCTTGGAGCTTTCTTT
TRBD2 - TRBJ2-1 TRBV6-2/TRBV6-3 CASSPRMREGRNEQFF TGTGCCAGCAGCCCTAGGATGCGGGAGGGCCGCAATGAGCAGTTCTTC
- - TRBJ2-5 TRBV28 CATNPAGRLRETQYF TGTGCCACCAACCCGGCGGGTCGACTGCGAGAGACCCAGTACTTC
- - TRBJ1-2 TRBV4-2 CASSPGGNRQDYGYTF TGTGCCAGCAGCCCTGGAGGAAATCGGCAGGACTATGGCTACACCTTC
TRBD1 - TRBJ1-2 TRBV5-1 CASSLDPGTGKTHGYTF TGCGCCAGCAGCTTGGACCCCGGGACAGGGAAGACCCATGGCTACACCTTC
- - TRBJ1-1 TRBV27 CASGYSWNTEAFF TGTGCCAGCGGGTACAGTTGGAACACTGAAGCTTTCTTT
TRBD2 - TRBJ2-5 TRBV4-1 CASSQAASGRAFETQYF TGCGCCAGCAGCCAAGCGGCTAGCGGGAGGGCCTTCGAGACCCAGTACTTC
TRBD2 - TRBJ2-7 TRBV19 CASSHRTSGSLPEQYF TGTGCCAGTAGTCACAGGACTAGCGGGAGTTTACCCGAGCAGTACTTC
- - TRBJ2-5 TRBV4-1 CASSQIDRLQETQYF TGCGCCAGCAGCCAGATCGACAGGCTCCAAGAGACCCAGTACTTC
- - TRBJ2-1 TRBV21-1 CASSRGLVYNEQFF TGTGCCAGCAGCAGGGGACTAGTATACAATGAGCAGTTCTTC
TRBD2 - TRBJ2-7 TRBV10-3 CAISRATSGRGKDEQYF TGTGCCATCAGCAGAGCCACTAGCGGGAGAGGTAAGGACGAGCAGTACTTC
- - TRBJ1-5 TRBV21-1 CASSNGTGSNQPQHF TGTGCCAGCAGCAACGGGACAGGGAGCAATCAGCCCCAGCATTTT
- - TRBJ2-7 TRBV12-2 CASRFPGGSSGFSYEQYF TGTGCAAGTCGTTTCCCTGGTGGATCTAGCGGGTTCTCCTACGAGCAGTACTTC
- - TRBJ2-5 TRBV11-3 CASSLAPRGQETQYF TGTGCCAGCAGCTTAGCCCCTCGGGGTCAAGAGACCCAGTACTTC
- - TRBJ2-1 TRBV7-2 CASSLGGNHNEQFF TGTGCCAGCAGCTTAGGCGGGAACCACAATGAGCAGTTCTTC
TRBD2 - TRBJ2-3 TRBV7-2 CASSPWTSTTDTQYF TGTGCCAGCAGCCCCTGGACTAGCACCACAGATACGCAGTATTTT
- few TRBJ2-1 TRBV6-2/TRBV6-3 CASSYWAEVYNEQFF TGTGCCAGCAGTTACTGGGCGGAGGTCTACAATGAGCAGTTCTTC
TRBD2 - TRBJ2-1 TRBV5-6 CASSLRREGLFF TGTGCCAGCAGCTTGCGGCGGGAGGGTCTCTTCTTC
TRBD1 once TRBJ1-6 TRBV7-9 CASSPTGFNNSPLHF TGTGCCAGCAGCCCGACAGGGTTCAATAATTCACCCCTCCACTTT
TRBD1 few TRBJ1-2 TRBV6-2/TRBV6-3 CASSYSGQGYGYTF TGTGCCAGCAGTTACTCGGGACAGGGCTATGGCTACACCTTC
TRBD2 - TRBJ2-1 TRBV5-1 CASSEQGLAGGNEQFF TGCGCCAGCAGCGAGCAAGGACTAGCGGGAGGAAATGAGCAGTTCTTC
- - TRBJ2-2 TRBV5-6 CASSSGAWELFF TGTGCCAGCAGCTCTGGAGCGTGGGAGCTGTTTTTT
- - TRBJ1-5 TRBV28 CASSLHRVGHSNQPQHF TGTGCCAGCAGTTTACATAGGGTCGGACACAGCAATCAGCCCCAGCATTTT
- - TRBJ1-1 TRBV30 CAWSLQATEAFF TGTGCCTGGAGTCTACAGGCAACTGAAGCTTTCTTT
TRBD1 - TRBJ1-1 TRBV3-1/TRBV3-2 CASSQGGLTGEGAFF TGTGCCAGCAGCCAAGGGGGACTGACAGGGGAAGGAGCTTTCTTT
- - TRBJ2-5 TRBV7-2 CASDYTGGPQETQYF TGTGCCAGCGACTATACGGGGGGCCCTCAAGAGACCCAGTACTTC
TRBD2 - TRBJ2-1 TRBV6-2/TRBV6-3 CASSYTHGTSGSGNEQFF TGTGCCAGCAGTTACACCCATGGGACTAGCGGGAGCGGTAATGAGCAGTTCTTC
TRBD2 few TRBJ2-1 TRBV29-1 CSAKELAGYNEQFF TGCAGCGCAAAGGAACTAGCGGGATACAATGAGCAGTTCTTC
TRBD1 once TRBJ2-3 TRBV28 CASSFTGVQWEQYF TGTGCCAGCAGTTTTACAGGGGTGCAGTGGGAGCAGTATTTT
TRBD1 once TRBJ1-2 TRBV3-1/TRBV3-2 CASSQVAQGQIDGYTF TGTGCCAGCAGCCAAGTTGCCCAGGGACAGATAGATGGCTACACCTTC
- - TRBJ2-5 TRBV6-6 CASSYSQVQETQYF TGTGCCAGCAGTTACTCGCAGGTCCAAGAGACCCAGTACTTC
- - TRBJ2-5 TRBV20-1 CSAQFQETQYF TGCAGTGCCCAGTTTCAAGAGACCCAGTACTTC
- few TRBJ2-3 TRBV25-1 CASSDLRGISTDTQYF TGTGCCAGCAGTGATTTGCGGGGCATTAGCACAGATACGCAGTATTTT
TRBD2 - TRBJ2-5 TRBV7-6 CASSPKLRTTSGRETQYF TGTGCCAGCAGCCCGAAATTACGGACTACTAGCGGGAGGGAGACCCAGTACTTC